This section outlines one T cell receptor (beta chain) sequence together with its context. Antigen: not known. The CDR3 spans 20 residues. The V segment lost 2 bases and the J segment 2 bases; nucleotides outside the gene matches: 12. Germline V gene sequence: CDR1 MNHEY, CDR2 SVGAGI. Samples had at least 7 million PBMCs isolated from them. Then a second PCR, running roughly 7 to 11 cycles, was carried out with a sample-barcoded 5' primer and a J-beta primer mix. TCRdb reanalysed the 5' RACE reads using MiXCR and keeps one entry per CDR3 protein. Seen here are about 1.5 million distinct CDR3 sequences, roughly 40% observed once, and the top ten hold roughly 7.9%. The data were obtained in a study of blood T cells in healthy people across ages. As for the study in general: Per two T cells, about one barcoded beta molecule was captured through template switching.

General study points: Per-million-T-cell TCR beta diversity fell roughly linearly with age. Correlation between TCR beta diversity and naive T cell percentage was strong.

The sequence derives from a woman under 30 in good health. V usage is TRBV6-5 and J usage is TRBJ2-7, with 16 positions matching TRBD2. The specimen was blood. The CDR3, as DNA: TGTGCCAGCAGTTACAGAAGGGGCGGGACTAGCGGGAGGGTCGCCTACGAGCAGTACTTC. Its translation: CASSYRRGGTSGRVAYEQYF.